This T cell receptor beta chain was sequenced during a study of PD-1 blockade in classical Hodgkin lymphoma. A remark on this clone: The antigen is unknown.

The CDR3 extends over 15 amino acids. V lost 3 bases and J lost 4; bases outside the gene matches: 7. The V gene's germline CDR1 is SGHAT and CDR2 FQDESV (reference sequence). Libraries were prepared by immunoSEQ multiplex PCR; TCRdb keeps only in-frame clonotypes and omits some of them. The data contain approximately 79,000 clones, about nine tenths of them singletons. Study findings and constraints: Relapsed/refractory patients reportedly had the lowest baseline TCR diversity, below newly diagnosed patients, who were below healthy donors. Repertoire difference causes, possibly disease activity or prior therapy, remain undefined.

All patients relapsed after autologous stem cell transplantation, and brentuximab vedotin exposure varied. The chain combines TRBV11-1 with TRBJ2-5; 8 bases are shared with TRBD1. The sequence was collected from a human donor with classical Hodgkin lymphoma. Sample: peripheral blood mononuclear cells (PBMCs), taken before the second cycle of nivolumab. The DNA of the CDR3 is TGTGCCAGCAGCTTCTCACAGGGGGATGGAGAGACCCAGTACTTC. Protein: CASSFSQGDGETQYF.